This is a list of T cell receptor beta chains from one sample in a study of blood T cell repertoires in COVID-19. Sequencing was performed with immunoSEQ multiplex PCR; in TCRdb, only in-frame clones are kept and a portion is missing. This sample yields around 150,000 clones, of which 75% to 90% are seen a single time; roughly 4.9% belongs to the top ten. Sequencing used PBMCs or T cells enriched from blood (not recorded which). The source is a man aged 65-85 years who had been exposed to COVID-19. CDR3s include the opening cysteine and the closing phenylalanine or tryptophan. Fields, in order: D gene, J gene, clone size, V gene, CDR3 DNA, CDR3 protein. The D gene is left open where the match is weak. Rows may omit the clone size; those that give it use once, few, many or a size class.

TRBD1 TRBJ1-2 . TRBV6-5 TGTGCCAGCAGTACTTTCCGGGACAGCCCGCGGGGCTACACCTTC CASSTFRDSPRGYTF
TRBD1 TRBJ1-6 once TRBV28 TGTGCCAGCAGAAACCTTCCGGGACAGGGCAACTATAATTCACCCCTCCACTTT CASRNLPGQGNYNSPLHF
TRBD1 TRBJ2-3 . TRBV5-4 TGTGCCAGCAGTCCAGGGACAGACACAGATACGCAGTATTTT CASSPGTDTDTQYF
TRBD1 TRBJ2-2 . TRBV6-2/TRBV6-3 TGTGCCAGCAGTCCCTCCCCGGGACAGGGTAACACCGGGGAGCTGTTTTTT CASSPSPGQGNTGELFF
. TRBJ2-2 once TRBV5-1 TGCGCCAGCAGCTATACGGGACATACGTGGACCGGGGAGCTGTTTTTT CASSYTGHTWTGELFF
TRBD1 TRBJ2-5 . TRBV28 TGTGCCAGCAGTGGCTCGGACAGGCTCTCGGCGGAGACCCAGTACTTC CASSGSDRLSAETQYF
TRBD1 TRBJ1-6 . TRBV10-3 TGTGCCATCAGAGGACAGGGATGGAGTTCACCCCTCCACTTT CAIRGQGWSSPLHF
TRBD1 TRBJ1-2 . TRBV19 TGTGCCAGTAGTACCGGGACAGCATATGGCTACACCTTC CASSTGTAYGYTF
. TRBJ1-5 . TRBV2 TGTGCCAGCAGGGAGGGCTCCCTTATTTATAGCAATCAGCCCCAGCATTTT CASREGSLIYSNQPQHF
. TRBJ2-1 . TRBV6-2/TRBV6-3 TGTGCCAGCAGTTACTTCAGGGCTGGCGAGCAGTTCTTC CASSYFRAGEQFF
. TRBJ1-1 . TRBV5-1 TGCGCCAGCAGCTTGGAGTCGGGACTGTCTGAAGCTTTCTTT CASSLESGLSEAFF
. TRBJ2-2 . TRBV5-5 TGTGCCAGCAGCTTGTTAGGGGATAGAAGGGCCGGGGAGCTGTTTTTT CASSLLGDRRAGELFF
. TRBJ1-2 . TRBV6-1 TGTGCCAGCAGTGACACCGGGGCGGGGTATGGCTACACCTTC CASSDTGAGYGYTF
TRBD1 TRBJ1-3 . TRBV5-1 TGCGCCAGCAGCGGGGGACAGACGGACACCATATATTTT CASSGGQTDTIYF
TRBD1 TRBJ1-2 . TRBV30 TGTGCCGTAACCGCACCCGGGACAGGGAGCTTCGGCTACACCTTC CAVTAPGTGSFGYTF
TRBD1 TRBJ1-1 few TRBV7-2 TGTGCCAGCAGCTCCCGGGACAGGGGGAGGACTGAAGCTTTCTTT CASSSRDRGRTEAFF
. TRBJ1-5 . TRBV5-4 TGTGCCAGCAGCTTGGGAGGACAGATCAATCAGCCCCAGCATTTT CASSLGGQINQPQHF
. TRBJ2-7 . TRBV15 TGTGCCACCAGCAGAGAGGGAGGCGAGCAGTACTTC CATSREGGEQYF
. TRBJ2-2 few TRBV18 TGTGCCAGCTCACTTGATCGACGGCGGACTAACGCGGAGCTGTTTTTT CASSLDRRRTNAELFF
. TRBJ2-1 . TRBV29-1 TGCAGCGTCCCTCGGGGGGCGGGTGAGCAGTTCTTC CSVPRGAGEQFF
TRBD1 TRBJ2-7 . TRBV28 TGTGCCAGCAGTTCCGGGACAGGGGGCTACGAGCAGTACTTC CASSSGTGGYEQYF
TRBD1 TRBJ1-6 . TRBV19 TGTGCCAGTAGTATCGAAGACAGGGATAATTCACCCCTCCACTTT CASSIEDRDNSPLHF
TRBD1 TRBJ1-2 . TRBV10-1 TGCGCCAGCAGTCCCGACAGGGCTGGCTACACCTTC CASSPDRAGYTF